A single sample is the source of the 20 T cell receptor beta chains below, sequenced in a study of Ad26.COV2.S vaccination and SARS-CoV-2 variants. Documented treatment: around 19 received Ad26.COV2.S at low or high dose, single or two shots; roughly five received placebo; per-sample allocation not given. Collection of samples fell on day 63 after the first vaccine or placebo injection. Repertoires were generated with immunoSEQ multiplex PCR, while TCRdb's copy carries only in-frame clones and drops some. Here the sample spans about 460,000 clones, 89% being singletons. The input for sequencing was peripheral blood, taken in a trial of Ad26.COV2.S vaccine versus placebo. These receptors were collected from a person aged 18-60 years who received the Ad26.COV2.S COVID-19 vaccine or a placebo.

The rearrangement joins TRBV5-4 to TRBJ2-7, with 13 nucleotides matching TRBD2. The CDR3 has 15 residues. Trimming cost V 4 bases and J 2 bases; bases outside gene matches: 3. Looked up from germline, CDR1 is SGHNT and CDR2 is YYREEE (reference sequence). The CDR3, as DNA: TGTGCCAGCAGCCCTACTAGCGGGAGGGCCTACGAGCAGTACTTC. Translating gives CASSPTSGRAYEQYF. The variable domain in full, with the rest retrieved from reference TRBV5-4 and TRBJ2-7, is ETGVTQSPTHLIKTRGQQVTLRCSSQSGHNTVSWYQQALGQGPQFIFQYYREEENGRGNFPPRFSGLQFPNYSSELNVNALELDDSALYLCASSPTSGRAYEQYFGPGTRLTVT.

The chain couples TRBV7-8 to TRBJ1-2; no firm D call. There are 12 residues in the CDR3. V gave up 5 bases and J gave up 4 bases, with 8 bases separating them. Germline CDR1 SGHVS, CDR2 FQNEAQ. CDR3 loop: CASSKESYGYTF. The CDR3, as DNA: TGTGCCAGCAGCAAAGAGTCCTATGGCTACACCTTC.

This chain uses TRBV30 with TRBJ2-4; the D is unclear. The CDR3 covers 14 residues. V was pared by 3 bases and J by 6 bases, with 15 bases between. Germline CDR1 GTSNPN, CDR2 SVGIG (reference sequence). CDR3: CAWSPWTSGNIQYF. The DNA of the CDR3 is TGTGCCTGGAGCCCTTGGACGTCCGGAAACATTCAGTACTTC. The whole variable domain, filled in from reference TRBV30 and TRBJ2-4, reads SQTIHQWPATLVQPVGSPLSLECTVEGTSNPNLYWYRQAAGRGLQLLFYSVGIGQISSEVPQNLSASRPQDRQFILSSKKLLLSDSGFYLCAWSPWTSGNIQYFGAGTRLSVL.

The V call is TRBV7-2, the J call TRBJ2-1, with D tentatively TRBD1 or TRBD2 (6 bases each). Trimming took 3 bases from V and 7 from J, leaving 16 bases between them. CDR1 is SGHTA, CDR2 FQGNSA, per germline. This CDR3 spans 15 amino acids. CDR3 amino acids: CASSLMGGRDNEQFF. In DNA, the CDR3 is TGTGCCAGCAGCTTGATGGGGGGCCGGGATAATGAGCAGTTCTTC.

J is TRBJ2-3 and V is TRBV3-1 (or the pseudogene TRBV3-2), with a weak D call TRBD2 (5 bases). V lost 4 bases to trimming and J lost 6 bases, with 8 bases between them. The CDR3 runs 12 residues. Germline-derived CDR1 and CDR2 are LGHDT and YNNKEL (reference sequence). In DNA, the CDR3 is TGTGCCAGCAGCCTTACGGGGGATACGCAGTATTTT. It translates to CASSLTGDTQYF.

The rearrangement joins TRBV6-5 to TRBJ1-2; D unclear. From germline, CDR1 is MNHEY and CDR2 SVGAGI. V was trimmed by 2 bases and J by 3 bases, leaving 7 bases between them. The CDR3 covers 13 residues. CDR3 DNA: TGTGCCAGCAGTTACACCCCTGACTATGGCTACACCTTC. Translation: CASSYTPDYGYTF.

V gene TRBV9 combines with J gene TRBJ1-2; TRBD1 aligns across 7 bases. J gave up 2 bases and V 4 bases, and 17 bases lay outside the gene matches. CDR3 length equals 18 residues. CDR1 and CDR2 (germline): SGDLS, YYNGEE. The CDR3 region is CASSWRWTGFNSNYGYTF. The CDR3 region has the DNA TGTGCCAGCAGCTGGAGGTGGACAGGTTTTAATTCCAACTATGGCTACACCTTC.

This clone has more than one count but fewer than ten. Distinct nucleotide sequences in the sample also encode this CDR3. The chain has TRBV30 and TRBJ2-7, with 8 bases that match TRBD1. This CDR3 has 12 residues. The germline V gene has CDR1 GTSNPN and CDR2 SVGIG (reference sequence). V trimming: 3 bases; J trimming: 4 bases; junction bases outside the gene matches: 2. The CDR3 region has the DNA TGTGCCTGGAGCCGACAGGGGTACGAGCAGTACTTC. Protein sequence: CAWSRQGYEQYF.

The genes are TRBV30 and TRBJ1-3; the D is unclear. Trimming cost V 0 bases and J 2 bases, with 8 bases left between them. CDR1 GTSNPN and CDR2 SVGIG come from the germline V gene (reference sequence). The CDR3 loop spans 14 amino acids. Here the CDR3 DNA reads TGTGCCTGGAGTGTGCCTGGAACTGGAAACACCATATATTTT. The encoded protein is CAWSVPGTGNTIYF.

Concerning this clone itself: The same CDR3 arises from other DNA sequences in this sample as well. The chain carries TRBV27 and TRBJ2-3; D perhaps matches TRBD1 (5 bases). The CDR3 runs 14 residues. From germline, CDR1 is MNHEY and CDR2 SMNVEV (reference sequence). The V end lost 5 bases, the J end lost 0 bases, and 9 bases lay between the germline ends. The CDR3 sequence is CASSPRTSTDTQYF. Here the CDR3 DNA reads TGTGCCAGCAGTCCCAGGACAAGCACAGATACGCAGTATTTT.

This clone was observed once. V and J are TRBV18 and TRBJ2-2; 9 bases line up with TRBD1. CDR3 length: 16 amino acids. V trimming: 0 bases; J trimming: 4 bases; junction bases outside the gene matches: 3. Germline assignment: CDR1 KGHSH and CDR2 LQKENI. The CDR3 DNA is TGTGCCAGCTCACCACCCGGGACAGGGAGCACCGGGGAGCTGTTTTTT. This translates into CASSPPGTGSTGELFF.

The J gene is TRBJ1-1, the V gene TRBV3-1 (or the pseudogene TRBV3-2); 7 positions match TRBD1. Germline values: CDR1 LGHDT, CDR2 YNNKEL (reference sequence). This CDR3 spans 14 amino acids. With 4 bases clipped from V and 10 bases from J, the junction kept 12 bases outside the gene matches. CDR3 amino acids: CASSPLIGTDGAFF. The CDR3 nucleotides read TGTGCCAGCAGCCCGCTAATCGGGACAGATGGAGCTTTCTTT.

The chain combines TRBV7-2 with TRBJ2-5; D is ambiguous. V lost 2 bases, J lost 4 bases, and 8 bases lay in between. Germline CDR1 is SGHTA and CDR2 is FQGNSA. This CDR3 region has 13 residues. DNA of the CDR3: TGTGCCAGCAGCTTAAACTTAGGAGAGACCCAGTACTTC. Amino acids: CASSLNLGETQYF.

This clone has a single count. The chain joins TRBV11-3 to TRBJ2-7; 14 bases are a match to TRBD2. CDR1 is SGHNT and CDR2 is YENEEA in the germline V gene. Trimming cost V 6 bases and J 7 bases; bases outside gene matches: 8. The CDR3 sequence is 15 residues long. CDR3 protein: CASSRGLAGVEEQYF. The CDR3 bases are TGTGCCAGCAGTCGGGGACTAGCGGGAGTGGAAGAGCAGTACTTC.

The CDR3 spells CASSLRGRNTEAFF. The CDR3 DNA follows: TGTGCCAGCAGCTTAAGGGGACGGAACACTGAAGCTTTCTTT. The chain links TRBV11-2 to TRBJ1-1, with D possibly TRBD1 on 5 matching bases. V was trimmed by 2 bases and J by 1 base, leaving 8 bases between them. This CDR3 is built from 14 residues. Germline V gene data show CDR1 as SGHAT and CDR2 as FQNNGV. The variable domain in full, with the rest retrieved from reference TRBV11-2 and TRBJ1-1, is EAGVAQSPRYKIIEKRQSVAFWCNPISGHATLYWYQQILGQGPKLLIQFQNNGVVDDSQLPKDRFSAERLKGVDSTLKIQPAKLEDSAVYLCASSLRGRNTEAFFGQGTRLTVV.

This clone came up once. CDR3 sequence (DNA): TGTGCCAGCAGCCCTAAGCGGGAGATGGATACGCAGTATTTT. Protein sequence: CASSPKREMDTQYF. The V gene is TRBV5-4, the J gene TRBJ2-3; the match to TRBD2 covers 8 bases. This CDR3 region has 14 residues. Germline CDR1 and CDR2: SGHNT and YYREEE (reference sequence). With 4 bases clipped from V and 6 bases from J, the junction kept 7 bases outside the gene matches. Full variable domain (remainder filled in from reference TRBV5-4 and TRBJ2-3): ETGVTQSPTHLIKTRGQQVTLRCSSQSGHNTVSWYQQALGQGPQFIFQYYREEENGRGNFPPRFSGLQFPNYSSELNVNALELDDSALYLCASSPKREMDTQYFGPGTRLTVL.

V usage is TRBV6-1 and J usage is TRBJ2-7, with D hard to call. The CDR3 runs to 13 residues. With 3 bases removed from V and 3 bases from J, the gap between germline ends came to 9 bases. Germline assignment: CDR1 MNHNS and CDR2 SASEGT. CDR3 sequence (DNA): TGTGCCAGCAGTGATCGGTTCAACTACGAGCAGTACTTC. Translated, it gives CASSDRFNYEQYF.

For this clone: Other DNA sequences within the sample encode an identical CDR3. The chain uses TRBV27 and TRBJ1-1; no clear D. This CDR3 contains 13 residues. CDR1 MNHEY and CDR2 SMNVEV come from the germline V gene (reference sequence). Trimming removed 1 base at V and 2 bases at J, with 5 bases between. CDR3 coding DNA: TGTGCCAGCAGTTTATTGGGCAACACTGAAGCTTTCTTT. Its protein product is CASSLLGNTEAFF.

This chain uses TRBV5-5 with TRBJ1-5, with D uncertain. The CDR3 contains 16 residues. Between the trimmed V and J ends, which lost 2 bases and 0 bases, there was a span of 12 bases. Germline CDR1 reads SGHKS; CDR2 reads YYEKEE (reference sequence). CDR3 DNA: TGTGCCAGCAGCTTAGGGAACCAGAATAGCAATCAGCCCCAGCATTTT. This codes for CASSLGNQNSNQPQHF.

Here the CDR3 reads CASSPTDGASEQYF. In DNA, the CDR3 is TGTGCCAGCTCACCCACCGACGGGGCATCCGAGCAGTACTTC. This rearrangement joins TRBV18 to TRBJ2-7; D tentatively fits TRBD1 or TRBD2 (5 bases each). Germline assignment: CDR1 KGHSH and CDR2 LQKENI. The CDR3 consists of 14 residues. V was cut by 3 bases and J by 6 bases, with 15 bases left in between.